This T cell receptor (beta chain) originates from a study of T cell clonality in common variable immunodeficiency. Study results and limitations: Authors noted CVID clonality's cause needs subpopulation repertoire sequencing.

This clone was counted at least ten times. No antigen is known for it. Sequencing ends 3 residues short of the CDR3 end; the germline J gene provides the rest. Generated by immunoSEQ multiplex PCR, the TCRdb table keeps only in-frame clones and is missing some. There are around 50,000 clones in the sample, none observed a single time. V was pared by 4 bases and J by 3 bases, with 9 bases between. The CDR3 length is 14 residues. Per the germline V gene, CDR1 is SEHNR and CDR2 is FQNEAQ (reference sequence). The clonotype was recovered from a person between 18 and 75 years old in good health. This chain uses TRBV7-9 with TRBJ1-4; D ambiguous. Specimen: peripheral blood mononuclear cells. This CDR3 is CASSSGLANEKLFF. CDR3 DNA, as far as it was read: TGTGCCAGCAGCTCAGGATTAGCTAATGAAAAA.